A selection of T cell receptor beta chains follows, all from one sample in a study of cytomegalovirus exposure and HLA in healthy donors. Data came from immunoSEQ multiplex PCR; TCRdb stores just in-frame clones and leaves some out. The table records more than 110,000 clones, about four fifths of them present only once. Sequenced: PBMCs. The receptor source for this set is a female donor in good health and CMV-seronegative. Each CDR3 is given with its conserved first and last residue. Each record gives: clone size, J gene, D gene, CDR3 length, V gene, CDR3 DNA, CDR3 protein. A D gene is named only where the DNA matches it firmly. Clone sizes are given selectively: once, few, many, or a class where the clone is expanded.

clone_size: NA
j_call: TRBJ2-3
d_call: TRBD2
cdr3_length: 15
v_call: TRBV10-1
cdr3_nt: TGCGCCAGCAGTGAGTTTAGCGGGAACACAGATACGCAGTATTTT
cdr3_aa: CASSEFSGNTDTQYF

clone_size: NA
j_call: TRBJ1-1
d_call: TRBD1
cdr3_length: 12
v_call: TRBV11-2
cdr3_nt: TGTGCCAGCAGCTTGGGGACAGGACGGGCTTTCTTT
cdr3_aa: CASSLGTGRAFF

clone_size: few
j_call: TRBJ2-7
d_call: TRBD1
cdr3_length: 16
v_call: TRBV18
cdr3_nt: TGTGCCAGCTCACGCCCCAGTGGGACAGGGGGTTACGAGCAGTACTTC
cdr3_aa: CASSRPSGTGGYEQYF

clone_size: NA
j_call: TRBJ1-2
d_call: NA
cdr3_length: 14
v_call: TRBV21-1
cdr3_nt: TGTGCCAGCAGCAGCCTCCTGGGGCGGATGGGCTACACCTTC
cdr3_aa: CASSSLLGRMGYTF

clone_size: NA
j_call: TRBJ2-7
d_call: TRBD2
cdr3_length: 17
v_call: TRBV7-9
cdr3_nt: TGTGCCAGCAGCTTAGCTACTAGCGGGAGAGGATCCTACGAGCAGTACTTC
cdr3_aa: CASSLATSGRGSYEQYF

clone_size: NA
j_call: TRBJ1-1
d_call: NA
cdr3_length: 16
v_call: TRBV28
cdr3_nt: TGTGCCAGCAGCATAACGGGGCGGGGCGAGTTGACTGAAGCTTTCTTT
cdr3_aa: CASSITGRGELTEAFF

clone_size: NA
j_call: TRBJ2-1
d_call: TRBD1
cdr3_length: 16
v_call: TRBV5-6
cdr3_nt: TGTGCCAGCAGCCGCACGAGACAGGGGTCCTACAATGAGCAGTTCTTC
cdr3_aa: CASSRTRQGSYNEQFF

clone_size: few
j_call: TRBJ1-1
d_call: NA
cdr3_length: 14
v_call: TRBV4-3
cdr3_nt: TGCGCCAGCAGCCAATTACAGAGAAACACTGAAGCTTTCTTT
cdr3_aa: CASSQLQRNTEAFF

clone_size: NA
j_call: TRBJ2-2
d_call: NA
cdr3_length: 15
v_call: TRBV6-5
cdr3_nt: TGTGCCAGCACTTTACATGGGACAACCACCGGGGAGCTGTTTTTT
cdr3_aa: CASTLHGTTTGELFF

clone_size: NA
j_call: TRBJ2-3
d_call: TRBD2
cdr3_length: 17
v_call: TRBV9
cdr3_nt: TGTGCCAGCAGCGAGCGGGGGACTAGCCCTAGCACAGATACGCAGTATTTT
cdr3_aa: CASSERGTSPSTDTQYF

clone_size: NA
j_call: TRBJ2-7
d_call: NA
cdr3_length: 16
v_call: TRBV21-1
cdr3_nt: TGTGCCAGCAGCGCTCTAGCGGGAGGGCCTTCCTACGAGCAGTACTTC
cdr3_aa: CASSALAGGPSYEQYF

clone_size: NA
j_call: TRBJ2-7
d_call: NA
cdr3_length: 14
v_call: TRBV7-2
cdr3_nt: TGTGCCAGCAGCTTAGGTGTCAGGGCCTACGAGCAGTACTTC
cdr3_aa: CASSLGVRAYEQYF

clone_size: NA
j_call: TRBJ1-4
d_call: NA
cdr3_length: 14
v_call: TRBV6-1
cdr3_nt: TGTGCCAGCAGTGATCTGGGAACGGGGGAAAAACTGTTTTTT
cdr3_aa: CASSDLGTGEKLFF

clone_size: NA
j_call: TRBJ2-2
d_call: NA
cdr3_length: 14
v_call: TRBV10-3
cdr3_nt: TGTGCCATCACCGGGGGAGGGAACACCGGGGAGCTGTTTTTT
cdr3_aa: CAITGGGNTGELFF

clone_size: NA
j_call: TRBJ2-3
d_call: TRBD2
cdr3_length: 17
v_call: TRBV2
cdr3_nt: TGTGCCAGCAGTGAAGAGAAAGCGGGGCAGTCCACAGATACGCAGTATTTT
cdr3_aa: CASSEEKAGQSTDTQYF

clone_size: NA
j_call: TRBJ2-3
d_call: NA
cdr3_length: 14
v_call: TRBV19
cdr3_nt: TGTGCCAGTCGACTGACAGTTAGCACAGATACGCAGTATTTT
cdr3_aa: CASRLTVSTDTQYF

clone_size: NA
j_call: TRBJ1-6
d_call: TRBD1
cdr3_length: 15
v_call: TRBV7-3
cdr3_nt: TGTGCCAGCAGCTTATTAGGGACAGGGTCATCACCCCTCCACTTT
cdr3_aa: CASSLLGTGSSPLHF

clone_size: NA
j_call: TRBJ1-5
d_call: TRBD1
cdr3_length: 16
v_call: TRBV5-1
cdr3_nt: TGCGCCAGCAGGCCCGGGACAGGAGATAGCAATCAGCCCCAGCATTTT
cdr3_aa: CASRPGTGDSNQPQHF

clone_size: NA
j_call: TRBJ2-7
d_call: TRBD1
cdr3_length: 15
v_call: TRBV9
cdr3_nt: TGTGCCAGCAGCGTAGGGTCAGGGGGTGGATACGAGCAGTACTTC
cdr3_aa: CASSVGSGGGYEQYF

clone_size: NA
j_call: TRBJ2-7
d_call: TRBD2
cdr3_length: 15
v_call: TRBV9
cdr3_nt: TGTGCCAGCAGCGTTGGACTAGCGGGTTTGAGGGAGCAGTACTTC
cdr3_aa: CASSVGLAGLREQYF

clone_size: NA
j_call: TRBJ2-1
d_call: TRBD1
cdr3_length: 16
v_call: TRBV7-9
cdr3_nt: TGTGCCAGCAGCCCTGGGACAGTACGTTCCTACAATGAGCAGTTCTTC
cdr3_aa: CASSPGTVRSYNEQFF

clone_size: NA
j_call: TRBJ2-5
d_call: NA
cdr3_length: 17
v_call: TRBV11-3
cdr3_nt: TGTGCCAGCAGCCCACAGGGCCCGGGGCAATTTAGAGAGACCCAGTACTTC
cdr3_aa: CASSPQGPGQFRETQYF

clone_size: NA
j_call: TRBJ2-1
d_call: NA
cdr3_length: 15
v_call: TRBV28
cdr3_nt: TGTGCCAGCAGTTTTGGGGGGGGGCTATACAATGAGCAGTTCTTC
cdr3_aa: CASSFGGGLYNEQFF

clone_size: NA
j_call: TRBJ2-2
d_call: TRBD2
cdr3_length: 19
v_call: TRBV10-1
cdr3_nt: TGCGCCAGCAGTGAGCCCCGGGACTACGATATCTATAACACCGGGGAGCTGTTTTTT
cdr3_aa: CASSEPRDYDIYNTGELFF